These 5 T cell receptor beta chains originate from one sample sequenced in a study of blood T cells in healthy people across ages. Combining a sample-barcoded 5' primer with a J-beta primer mix, a second PCR ran for roughly 7 to 11 cycles. In TCRdb, the 5' RACE reads were re-called with MiXCR into one record per CDR3 protein. This table has about 620,000 distinct CDR3 sequences, 52% appearing once. The specimen sequenced was blood. These receptors were obtained from a woman older than 75 in good health.

J is TRBJ2-7 and V is TRBV7-2; tentative D call: TRBD2 (6 bases). The CDR3 is made up of 14 amino acids. V dropped 11 bases and J dropped 2 bases, with 19 bases sitting between them. Per germline, CDR1 SGHTA and CDR2 FQGNSA. CDR3 loop: CASNGGPNTYEQYF. The CDR3 nucleotides read TGTGCCTCCAACGGGGGACCAAACACCTACGAGCAGTACTTC.

The chain carries TRBV20-1 and TRBJ2-7; 9 bases are shared with TRBD2. The CDR3 is made up of 14 amino acids. Unmatched junction bases numbered 10, after V lost 6 bases and J lost 4 bases. In germline, CDR1 is DFQATT, CDR2 SNEGSKA (reference sequence). DNA for the CDR3: TGCAGTGCGCGAGGTAGCGGGAGAGGATACGAGCAGTACTTC. This translates into CSARGSGRGYEQYF.

J is TRBJ2-3 and V is TRBV29-1; D may be TRBD1 (6 bases). Germline-derived CDR1 and CDR2 are SQVTM and ANQGSEA. CDR3 size: 14 residues. V lost 7 bases to trimming and J lost 14 bases, with 28 bases between them. The DNA of the CDR3 is TGCAGCGGTAGGGTCCAACAGGGACCCGGGTACGCGTATTTT. Protein: CSGRVQQGPGYAYF.

Notes on this clonotype: A read error may explain this, as a much larger clone is one base away. The CDR3 is CVSSQAFNPQGRETQYF. CDR3 in DNA: TGTGTCAGCAGCCAAGCCTTCAACCCACAGGGTAGGGAGACCCAGTACTTC. This chain connects TRBV3-1 to TRBJ2-5; a weak D match, TRBD1 (6 bases). Germline V CDR1 and CDR2: LGHDT, YNNKEL (reference sequence). The CDR3 is 17 residues long.

V is TRBV7-9 and J is TRBJ2-1, with TRBD2 matching over 12 bases. Trimming cost V 4 bases and J 3 bases; bases outside gene matches: 4. This CDR3 has 16 residues. CDR1 is SEHNR and CDR2 is FQNEAQ in the germline V gene (reference sequence). The CDR3 bases are TGTGCCAGCAGCTCCACGACTAGCGGGAGCTACAATGAGCAGTTCTTC. As protein: CASSSTTSGSYNEQFF.